This T cell receptor beta chain was retrieved from a study of beta chain features in type 1 diabetes. Notes on the study in general: Moderately but significantly shorter TCRB CDR3s were found in Type 1 diabetes patients in all four CD4+ subsets.

Trimming removed 0 bases at V and 7 bases at J, with 7 bases between. The CDR3 covers 14 residues. Germline V gives CDR1 LGHNA, CDR2 YNFKEQ. The sequenced template was cDNA made from the entire isolated RNA. Each sample of naive, central memory or regulatory T cells had, on average, about 3.6 million reads. Measured with immunoSEQ multiplex PCR; TCRdb has only the in-frame clones, and not every one. The repertoire includes 240,000 or so clones, approximately 15% of them detected once, and roughly 0.019% sits in the top ten. Points on this clone: Its specificity is not known.

Sequenced sample: naive CD4+ T cells from blood. This TCR derives from a man aged 25 to 40 with type 1 diabetes. The rearrangement joins TRBV4-2 to TRBJ1-6, with no clear D. This CDR3 reads CASSQELENSPLHF. DNA for the CDR3: TGTGCCAGCAGCCAAGAATTAGAGAATTCACCCCTCCACTTT.